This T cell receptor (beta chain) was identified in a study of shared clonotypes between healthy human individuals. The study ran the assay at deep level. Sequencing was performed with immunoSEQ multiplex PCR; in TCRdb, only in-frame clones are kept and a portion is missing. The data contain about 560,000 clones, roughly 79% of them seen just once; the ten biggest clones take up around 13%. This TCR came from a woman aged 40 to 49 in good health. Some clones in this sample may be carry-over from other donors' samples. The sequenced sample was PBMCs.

CDR3 sequence (DNA): TGCGCCAGGGCGGGCAGGGCAAGAGACAATGAGCAGTTCTTC. Amino acids: CARAGRARDNEQFF. The rearrangement uses TRBV10-1 and TRBJ2-1; D assignment may be TRBD1 or TRBD2 (5 bases each). Trimming stripped 9 bases from V and 5 bases from J, with 17 bases between. The CDR3 has 14 amino acids. Germline values: CDR1 WNHNN, CDR2 SYGVQD (reference sequence).